The source of this TCR beta chain is a study of T cell repertoires in cytomegalovirus infection. The wider study: CMV infection plus the matching HLA type was flagged by public TCR beta signatures.

To note about this clonotype: The antigen is undetermined.

The length of the CDR3 is 13 residues. In germline, CDR1 is DFQATT, CDR2 SNEGSKA (reference sequence). Trimming pared 7 bases from V and 2 bases from J, leaving 14 bases between. General study findings and limits: Dominating the ex vivo response were HLA-C-restricted CMV-specific TCR beta clonotypes.

MiXCR, run by TCRdb on the reads, gives a single entry per CDR3 protein. Of more than 400,000 distinct CDR3 sequences in the sample, about 30% are singletons; the top ten hold over 10%. The receptor was isolated from a human donor in good health (CMV status not recorded). Some clones in this sample may be carry-over from other donors' samples. This chain connects TRBV20-1 to TRBJ1-2, with D perhaps matching TRBD1 (6 bases). Sequencing input: PBMCs. CDR3 amino acids: CSGTKQGNYGYTF. The DNA of the CDR3 is TGCAGTGGGACCAAGCAGGGGAACTATGGCTACACCTTC.